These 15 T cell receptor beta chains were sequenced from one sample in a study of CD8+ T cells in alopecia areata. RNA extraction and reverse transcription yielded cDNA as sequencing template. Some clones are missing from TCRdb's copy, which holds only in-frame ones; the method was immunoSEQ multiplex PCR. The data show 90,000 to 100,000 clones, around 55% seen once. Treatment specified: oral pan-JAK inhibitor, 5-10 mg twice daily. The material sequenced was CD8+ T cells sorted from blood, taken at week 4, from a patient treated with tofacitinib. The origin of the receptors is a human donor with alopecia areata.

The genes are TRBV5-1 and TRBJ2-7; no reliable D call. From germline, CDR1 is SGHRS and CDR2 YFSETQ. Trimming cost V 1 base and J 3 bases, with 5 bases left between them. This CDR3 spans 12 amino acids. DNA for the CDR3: TGCGCCAGCAGCTTGAACCGCTACGAGCAGTACTTC. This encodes CASSLNRYEQYF. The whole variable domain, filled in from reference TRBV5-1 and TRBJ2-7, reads KAGVTQTPRYLIKTRGQQVTLSCSPISGHRSVSWYQQTPGQGLQFLFEYFSETQRNKGNFPGRFSGRQFSNSRSEMNVSTLELGDSALYLCASSLNRYEQYFGPGTRLTVT.

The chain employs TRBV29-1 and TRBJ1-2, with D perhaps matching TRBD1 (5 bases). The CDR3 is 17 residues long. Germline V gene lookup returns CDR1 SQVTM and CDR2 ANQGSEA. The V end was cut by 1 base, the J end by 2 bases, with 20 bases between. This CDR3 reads CSVEVFVQAFQNYGYTF. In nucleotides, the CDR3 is TGCAGCGTTGAAGTTTTTGTACAGGCCTTTCAAAACTATGGCTACACCTTC.

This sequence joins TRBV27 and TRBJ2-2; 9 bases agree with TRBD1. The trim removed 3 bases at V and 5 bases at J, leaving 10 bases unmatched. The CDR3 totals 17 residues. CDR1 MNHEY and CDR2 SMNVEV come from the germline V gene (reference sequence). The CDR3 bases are TGTGCCAGCAGTTTCATACCCGGGACAGGGTGGACCGGGGAGCTGTTTTTT. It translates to CASSFIPGTGWTGELFF.

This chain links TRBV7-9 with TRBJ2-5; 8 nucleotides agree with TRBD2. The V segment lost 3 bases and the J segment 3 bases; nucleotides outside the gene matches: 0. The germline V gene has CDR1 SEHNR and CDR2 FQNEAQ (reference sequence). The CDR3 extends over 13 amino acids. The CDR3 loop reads CASSFGGEETQYF. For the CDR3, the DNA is TGTGCCAGCAGCTTCGGGGGGGAAGAGACCCAGTACTTC.

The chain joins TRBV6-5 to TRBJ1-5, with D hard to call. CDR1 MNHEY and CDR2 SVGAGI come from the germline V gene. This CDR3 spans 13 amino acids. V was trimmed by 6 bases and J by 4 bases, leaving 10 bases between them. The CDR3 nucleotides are TGTGCCAGCAGCCCTAGCGGAAATCAGCCCCAGCATTTT. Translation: CASSPSGNQPQHF.

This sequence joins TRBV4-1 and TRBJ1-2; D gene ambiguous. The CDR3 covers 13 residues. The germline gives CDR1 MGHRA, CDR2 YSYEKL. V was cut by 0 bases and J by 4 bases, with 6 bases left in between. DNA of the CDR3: TGCGCCAGCAGCCAAGAAACGGTCTATGGCTACACCTTC. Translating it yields CASSQETVYGYTF.

CDR3 residues: CASSSRRQELMNTEAFF. The CDR3 nucleotides read TGTGCCAGCAGCTCACGTCGACAGGAGCTAATGAACACTGAAGCTTTCTTT. The chain uses TRBV7-6 and TRBJ1-1; perhaps TRBD1 as D (6 bases). There are 17 residues in the CDR3. Germline CDR1 and CDR2: SGHVS and FNYEAQ. Trimming shortened V by 4 bases and J by 0 bases, and 18 bases separated the two germline ends.

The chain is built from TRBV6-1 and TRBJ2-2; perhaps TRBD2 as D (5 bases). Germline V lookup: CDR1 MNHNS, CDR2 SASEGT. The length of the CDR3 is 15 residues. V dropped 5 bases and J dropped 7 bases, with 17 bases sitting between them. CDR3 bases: TGTGCCAGCAGTTTTACGGTGGCTCGGGGCGGGGAGCTGTTTTTT. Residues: CASSFTVARGGELFF.

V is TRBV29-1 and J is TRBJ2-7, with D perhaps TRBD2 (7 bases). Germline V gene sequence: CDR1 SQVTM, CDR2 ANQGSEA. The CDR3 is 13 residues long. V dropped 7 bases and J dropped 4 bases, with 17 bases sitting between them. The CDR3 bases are TGCAGCGCCGGGGAGGGGGTTTCTTACGAGCAGTACTTC. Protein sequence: CSAGEGVSYEQYF.

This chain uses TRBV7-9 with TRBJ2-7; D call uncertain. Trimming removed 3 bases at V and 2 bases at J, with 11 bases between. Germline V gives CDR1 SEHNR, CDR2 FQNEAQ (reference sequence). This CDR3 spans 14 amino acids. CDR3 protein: CASSLAGKTYEQYF. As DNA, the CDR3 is TGTGCCAGCAGCTTGGCAGGAAAGACCTACGAGCAGTACTTC.

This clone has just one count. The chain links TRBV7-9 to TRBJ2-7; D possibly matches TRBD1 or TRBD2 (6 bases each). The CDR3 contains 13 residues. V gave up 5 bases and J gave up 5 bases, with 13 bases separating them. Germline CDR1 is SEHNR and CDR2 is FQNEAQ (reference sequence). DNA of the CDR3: TGTGCCAGCAGCCGCCAAGGGGGGAACGAGCAGTACTTC. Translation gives CASSRQGGNEQYF.

As DNA, the CDR3 is TGTGCCAGCAGCCCGGCGGCAGGGCCCTACGAGCAGTACTTC. Encoded protein: CASSPAAGPYEQYF. This rearrangement joins TRBV7-7 to TRBJ2-7; a possible D gene is TRBD1 (5 bases). CDR1 and CDR2 from the germline V gene are SSHAT and FNYEAQ (reference sequence). V was clipped by 5 bases and J by 2 bases, with 13 bases between them. The CDR3 has 14 amino acids.

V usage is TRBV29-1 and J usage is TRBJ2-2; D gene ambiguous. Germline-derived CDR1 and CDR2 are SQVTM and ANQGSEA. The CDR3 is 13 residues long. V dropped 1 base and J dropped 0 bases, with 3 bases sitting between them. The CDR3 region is CSVEAANTGELFF. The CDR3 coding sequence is TGCAGCGTTGAAGCCGCGAACACCGGGGAGCTGTTTTTT.

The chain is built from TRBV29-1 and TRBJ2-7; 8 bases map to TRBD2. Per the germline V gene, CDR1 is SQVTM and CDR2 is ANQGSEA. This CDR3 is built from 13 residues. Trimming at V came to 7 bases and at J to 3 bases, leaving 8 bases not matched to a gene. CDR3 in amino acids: CSALTSEDYEQYF. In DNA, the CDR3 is TGCAGCGCTTTGACTAGCGAAGACTACGAGCAGTACTTC.

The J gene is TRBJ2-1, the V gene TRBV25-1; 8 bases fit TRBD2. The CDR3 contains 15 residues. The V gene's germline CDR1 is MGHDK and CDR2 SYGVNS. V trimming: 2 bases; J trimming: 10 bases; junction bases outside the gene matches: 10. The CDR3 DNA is TGTGCCAGCAGTGAAATTACTAGCGGTCGCGGGGAGCAGTTCTTC. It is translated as CASSEITSGRGEQFF.